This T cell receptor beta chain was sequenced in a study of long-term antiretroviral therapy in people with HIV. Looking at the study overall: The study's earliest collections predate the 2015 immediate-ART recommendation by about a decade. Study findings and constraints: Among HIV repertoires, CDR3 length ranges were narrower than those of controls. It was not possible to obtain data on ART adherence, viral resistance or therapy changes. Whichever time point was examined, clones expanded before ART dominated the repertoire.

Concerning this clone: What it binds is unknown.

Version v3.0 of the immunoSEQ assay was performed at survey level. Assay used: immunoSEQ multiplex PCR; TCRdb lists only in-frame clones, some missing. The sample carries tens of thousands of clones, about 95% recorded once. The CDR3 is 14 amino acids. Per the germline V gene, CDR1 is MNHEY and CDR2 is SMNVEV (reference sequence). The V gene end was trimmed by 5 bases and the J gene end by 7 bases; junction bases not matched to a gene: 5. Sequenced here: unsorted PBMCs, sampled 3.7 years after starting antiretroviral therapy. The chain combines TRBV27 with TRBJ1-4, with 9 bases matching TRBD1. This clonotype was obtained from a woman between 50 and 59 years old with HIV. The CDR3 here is CASSASGQGEKLFF. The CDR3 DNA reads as TGTGCCAGCAGTGCATCGGGACAGGGTGAAAAACTGTTTTTT.